This T cell receptor (beta chain) is drawn from a study of shared clonotypes between healthy human individuals. Deep-level assay runs were performed. In the sorted-subset replicate PCRs, about 190 ng DNA, some 30,000 T cell genomes, was used. Generated by immunoSEQ multiplex PCR, the TCRdb table keeps only in-frame clones and is missing some. The data hold millions of clones, with 95% observed a single time. All participating donors were Caucasian adults from Nashville, Tennessee. The CDR3 extends over 14 amino acids. Unmatched junction bases numbered 5, after V lost 4 bases and J lost 0 bases. Germline lookup yields CDR1 SQVTM and CDR2 ANQGSEA.

The sequencing input was naive CD4+ T cells sorted from blood. Stated subset: CD45RA+ positively selected. This receptor was taken from a man aged 18-30 years in good health. The rearrangement links TRBV29-1 to TRBJ2-5, with TRBD1 matching over 7 bases. The CDR3 nucleotides are TGCAGCGTTGGACAGGGTCTGCACCAAGAGACCCAGTACTTC. Its translation: CSVGQGLHQETQYF.